The text below deals with one TCR beta chain. Its specificity is unknown. These data come from a study of T-cell reconstitution after alpha-beta-depleted transplantation in children. Per the germline V gene, CDR1 is MNHNS and CDR2 is SASEGT. The CDR3 loop spans 15 amino acids. V dropped 6 bases and J dropped 0; count of bases not matched to a gene: 5. A library of TCRbeta sequences, prepared with unique molecular identifiers, was generated. Each CDR3 protein is one row after TCRdb ran MiXCR on the PCR reads. The sample yields about 440,000 distinct CDR3 sequences, approximately 42% seen once. Study findings and constraints: Newly produced T cells mostly provided counts and TCRbeta diversity after one year, as hyperexpanded clones declined.

The rearrangement joins TRBV6-1 to TRBJ2-3, with 8 bases aligning to TRBD1. The sequenced sample was PBMCs, obtained before TCRalphabeta/CD19-depleted stem cell transplant. The source of this sequence is a girl between 2 and 10 years old with aplastic anemia, due to receive a stem cell transplant. CDR3 coding DNA: TGTGCCAGCAGCCAGACAGGGGTCAGCACAGATACGCAGTATTTT. Amino acid sequence: CASSQTGVSTDTQYF.